This T cell receptor (beta chain) is from a study of blood T cell repertoires in COVID-19. Study in general: Sites across the United States, Italy and Spain contributed samples from acute and convalescent COVID-19. Sample material is recorded as cDNA or gDNA derived from T cells, B-cell-depleted T cells, or PBMCs.

V lost 9 bases to trimming and J lost 5 bases; unmatched junction nucleotides: 8. The CDR3 has 13 residues. CDR1 and CDR2 from the germline V gene are LNHDA and SQIVND (reference sequence). As processed by the authors: Nucleated cell counts were estimated from reference gene primer amplification. The data were produced by immunoSEQ multiplex PCR, yet TCRdb's version contains in-frame clones alone and is incomplete. Clone size and the V and J calls come from that table; the DNA yielded D and trimming. In the table there are about 160,000 clones, around 82% of which are singletons. Sample: peripheral blood. The receptor was isolated from a woman older than 75 with active or convalescent COVID-19. The chain joins TRBV19 to TRBJ2-5; 8 bases match TRBD2. CDR3 loop: CASGGVGPETQYF. In nucleotides, the CDR3 is TGTGCCAGCGGGGGGGTCGGGCCGGAGACCCAGTACTTC.